These 7 T cell receptor beta chains were sequenced from one sample in a study of beta chain features in type 1 diabetes. Study-wide points: Significant though moderate, a shortening of TCRB CDR3s appeared in all four CD4+ subsets of Type 1 diabetes patients.

The whole isolated RNA underwent reverse transcription, so sequencing captured expressed TCRB transcripts. Profiled with immunoSEQ multiplex PCR; TCRdb holds only in-frame clones, not every one. The sample includes about 160,000 clones, about 7.9% of them seen just once. Their target antigens are unknown. Sequenced input: central memory CD4+ T cells from blood. The receptors shown here come from a man aged 18-30 years with type 1 diabetes.

This clone was detected a few times. The chain combines TRBV7-9 with TRBJ1-5; 7 bases line up with TRBD1. The J segment lost 4 bases and the V segment lost 1 base, leaving 4 bases of the junction unmatched. The CDR3 runs 15 residues. Germline values: CDR1 SEHNR, CDR2 FQNEAQ (reference sequence). CDR3 coding DNA: TGTGCCAGCAGCTTAGAAGGGGGCTTTAATCAGCCCCAGCATTTT. As protein: CASSLEGGFNQPQHF.

This clone was detected only a few times. The CDR3 bases are TGTGCCAGCTCACCAAGAGTAAAGGGGTTCGAGGATACGCAGTATTTT. It is translated as CASSPRVKGFEDTQYF. The chain joins TRBV18 to TRBJ2-3; a possible D gene is TRBD1 (5 bases). This CDR3 region has 16 residues. Trimming took 2 bases from V and 6 from J, leaving 18 bases between them. Per germline, CDR1 KGHSH and CDR2 LQKENI. Based on the CDR3 plus reference TRBV18 and TRBJ2-3, the full variable domain is NAGVMQNPRHLVRRRGQEARLRCSPMKGHSHVYWYRQLPEEGLKFMVYLQKENIIDESGMPKERFSAEFPKEGPSILRIQQVVRGDSAAYFCASSPRVKGFEDTQYFGPGTRLTVL.

This chain joins TRBV27 and TRBJ2-7, with 7 bases aligning to TRBD1. This CDR3 is 15 amino acids long. Germline-derived CDR1 and CDR2 are MNHEY and SMNVEV (reference sequence). The ends lost 3 bases at V and 2 bases at J; junction bases unmatched: 7. Here the CDR3 DNA reads TGTGCCAGCAGTTTCACAGGGGTGAGCGCCTACGAGCAGTACTTC. Translating it yields CASSFTGVSAYEQYF.

The table lists this clone with a few counts. J is TRBJ1-2 and V is TRBV6-6; TRBD1 is a possible D gene (5 bases). CDR1 and CDR2 (germline): MNHNY, SVGAGI (reference sequence). This CDR3 has 14 residues. Trimming took 7 bases from V and 8 from J, leaving 20 bases between them. The CDR3 reads CASNSRVGGSGYTF. CDR3 DNA: TGTGCCAGCAACTCCCGGGTTGGGGGGAGCGGCTACACCTTC.

The V and J genes are TRBV5-1 and TRBJ2-2; 8 bases are shared with TRBD1. CDR1 is SGHRS and CDR2 is YFSETQ in the germline V gene. The CDR3 runs 16 residues. The V and J ends lost 4 bases and 1 base, in that order; junction bases with no gene match: 6. In nucleotides, the CDR3 is TGCGCCAGCAGCCCAAGGACAGGGATGAACACCGGGGAGCTGTTTTTT. Protein sequence: CASSPRTGMNTGELFF.

This clone appeared a few times. The rearrangement uses TRBV12-2 and TRBJ2-7; the table's TRBD2 call for D was not verified on the DNA. TRBV12-2 has pseudogene status. The CDR3 contains 15 residues. CDR3 sequence: CASRLTAGRSYEQYF. CDR3 bases: TGTGCAAGTCGCTTGACGGCGGGCAGGTCCTACGAGCAGTACTTC.

The genes are TRBV7-2 and TRBJ2-3; D is possibly TRBD2 (5 bases). This CDR3 is 12 amino acids long. The V gene lost 2 bases and the J gene lost 5 bases, with 5 bases spanning the gap. Germline V lookup: CDR1 SGHTA, CDR2 FQGNSA. CDR3 in DNA: TGTGCCAGCAGCTTAACTAGAGATACGCAGTATTTT. Translated: CASSLTRDTQYF.